The clone carrying this T cell receptor beta chain was detected ten times or more. What it binds is unknown. V shed 4 bases and J shed 0 bases, with 16 bases lying between them. CDR3 length equals 16 residues. Germline V gene lookup returns CDR1 KGHSY and CDR2 FQNENV. Time point reported: persistent/refractory GD, antithyroid drugs over 5 years with positive TRAb. Construction of the TCR library relied on RNA isolated from PBMCs. Enrollment of patients was through an endocrinology department in Xi'an, China. Peripheral blood, at about 10 milliliters, went into EDTA tubes. The data originate from a study of regulatory T cells in long-lasting Graves disease. Study at large: Treatment with antithyroid drugs for over 5 years, together with positive TSH receptor antibodies, meant persistent Graves' disease. Study-wide points: Favoring TRBV28, TRBJ1-2 and TRBJ2-5 was a feature seen in persistent disease.

Investigators prepared the TCR beta libraries by applying iRepertoire HTBI primers and Arm-PCR of CDR3 regions. TCRdb called the multiplex PCR reads again in MiXCR, with one record for every CDR3 protein. The repertoire holds around 400,000 distinct CDR3 sequences, with around a fifth as singletons. The material sequenced was peripheral blood mononuclear cells (PBMCs), taken when the disease was refractory, from a patient treated with antithyroid drugs. J is TRBJ2-7 and V is TRBV16; D assignment may be TRBD1 or TRBD2 (6 bases each). This clonotype was sampled from a female donor with Graves disease. CDR3 sequence reads: CASSPTAGHNSYEQYF. The CDR3 DNA reads as TGTGCCAGCAGCCCCACGGCGGGACACAACTCCTACGAGCAGTACTTC. Looking up the rest from reference TRBV16 and TRBJ2-7 gives the full variable domain: GEEVAQTPKHLVRGEGQKAKLYCAPIKGHSYVFWYQQVLKNEFKFLISFQNENVFDETGMPKERFSAKCLPNSPCSLEIQATKLEDSAVYFCASSPTAGHNSYEQYFGPGTRLTVT.